The sequence of this T cell receptor (beta chain) was determined in a study of beta chain features in type 1 diabetes. In its sample, this clone was seen a few times. Its target is not known. The CDR3 runs to 15 residues. The V and J ends lost 2 bases and 5 bases respectively, with 13 bases between them. Germline CDR1 reads SGHTA; CDR2 reads FQGNSA. Study results and limitations: TCRB CDR3s were moderately but significantly shorter in Type 1 diabetes patients in all four CD4+ subsets. VDJ junctions from type 1 diabetes patients carried fewer insertions and larger deletions.

Isolated RNA was reverse transcribed in full, so expressed TCRB transcripts were sequenced. Clones were sequenced by immunoSEQ multiplex PCR, and TCRdb holds only the in-frame ones, with some missing. The sample yields some 700,000 clones, around 15% seen once. This clonotype was sampled from a man between 18 and 35 years old with type 1 diabetes. The source material was naive CD4+ T cells from blood. The V and J genes are TRBV7-2 and TRBJ2-1, with D perhaps matching TRBD2 (5 bases). The CDR3 region is CASSLLGPGNNEQFF. As DNA, the CDR3 is TGTGCCAGCAGCTTATTAGGACCCGGGAACAATGAGCAGTTCTTC.